This T cell receptor beta chain was sequenced for a study of shared clonotypes between healthy human individuals. As for the study in general: A donor's plate count was three for CD4 naive and three for CD4 memory; CD8 naive had two and CD8 memory one.

Germline CDR1 reads SEHNR; CDR2 reads FQNEAQ (reference sequence). V dropped 4 bases and J dropped 1 base, with 8 bases sitting between them. This CDR3 spans 13 amino acids. Concerning this clone itself: The antigen is unknown.

The method was immunoSEQ multiplex PCR; TCRdb's version includes in-frame clones alone and lacks a portion of them. The sample consists of over a million clones, approximately 96% of them appearing once. General study results and limits: Unshared clonotypes carried lower generation probabilities than those common to all four donors. The study found roughly 5% of naive CD4 clonotypes shared across several donors.

The sequencing input was naive CD4+ T cells sorted from blood. Subset meaning: CD45RA+ positively selected. The chain recombines TRBV7-9 with TRBJ2-7; D is ambiguous. This clonotype was sampled from a man aged 30 to 45 in good health. The CDR3 spells CASSSTSSYEQYF. CDR3 sequence (DNA): TGTGCCAGCAGCTCTACCTCTTCCTACGAGCAGTACTTC.